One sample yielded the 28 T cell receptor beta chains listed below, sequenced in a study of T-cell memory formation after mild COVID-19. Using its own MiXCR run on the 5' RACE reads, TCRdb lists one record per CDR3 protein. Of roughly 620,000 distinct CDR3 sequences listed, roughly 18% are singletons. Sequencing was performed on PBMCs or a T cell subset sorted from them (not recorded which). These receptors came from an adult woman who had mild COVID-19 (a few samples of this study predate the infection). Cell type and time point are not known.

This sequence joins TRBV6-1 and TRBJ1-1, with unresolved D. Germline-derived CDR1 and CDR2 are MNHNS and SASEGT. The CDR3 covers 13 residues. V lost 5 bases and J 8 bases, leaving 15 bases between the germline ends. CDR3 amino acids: CASSFMDGIEAFF. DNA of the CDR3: TGTGCCAGCAGTTTTATGGACGGGATAGAAGCTTTCTTT.

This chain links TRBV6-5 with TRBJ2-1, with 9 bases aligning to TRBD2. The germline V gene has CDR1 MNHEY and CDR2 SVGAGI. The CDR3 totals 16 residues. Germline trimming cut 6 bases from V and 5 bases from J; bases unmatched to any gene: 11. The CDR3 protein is CASRRTREGRHNEQFF. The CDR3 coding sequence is TGTGCCAGCAGACGAACGCGGGAGGGCCGTCACAATGAGCAGTTCTTC.

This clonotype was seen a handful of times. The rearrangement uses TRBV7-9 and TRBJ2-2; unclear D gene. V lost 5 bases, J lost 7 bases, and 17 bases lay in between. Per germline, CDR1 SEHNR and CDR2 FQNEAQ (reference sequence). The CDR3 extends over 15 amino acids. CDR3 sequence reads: CASSPVRVMDGELFF. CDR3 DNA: TGTGCCAGCAGCCCAGTCCGAGTGATGGACGGGGAGCTGTTTTTT.

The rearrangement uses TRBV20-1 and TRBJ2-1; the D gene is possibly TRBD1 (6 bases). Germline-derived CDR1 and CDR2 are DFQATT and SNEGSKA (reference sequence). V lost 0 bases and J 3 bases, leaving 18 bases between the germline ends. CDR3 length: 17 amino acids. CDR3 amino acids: CSARDSHRAWNYNEQFF. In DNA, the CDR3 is TGCAGTGCTAGAGATTCCCACAGGGCCTGGAACTACAATGAGCAGTTCTTC.

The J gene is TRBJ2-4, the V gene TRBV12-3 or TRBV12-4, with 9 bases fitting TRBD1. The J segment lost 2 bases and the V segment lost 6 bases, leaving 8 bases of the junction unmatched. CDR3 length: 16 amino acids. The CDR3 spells CASSRDRVVTKNIQYF. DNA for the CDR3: TGTGCCAGCAGCCGGGACAGGGTCGTAACCAAAAACATTCAGTACTTC.

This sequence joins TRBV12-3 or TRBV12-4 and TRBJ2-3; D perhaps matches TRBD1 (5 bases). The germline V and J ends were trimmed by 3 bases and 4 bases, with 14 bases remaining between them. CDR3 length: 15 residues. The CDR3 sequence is CASSFGSGAPDTQYF. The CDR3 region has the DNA TGTGCCAGCAGTTTTGGGTCTGGGGCCCCAGATACGCAGTATTTT.

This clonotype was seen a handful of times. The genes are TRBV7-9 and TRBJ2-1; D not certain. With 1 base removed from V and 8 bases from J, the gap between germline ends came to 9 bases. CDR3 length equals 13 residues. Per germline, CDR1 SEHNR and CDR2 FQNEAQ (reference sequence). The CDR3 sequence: CASSLENGHEQFF. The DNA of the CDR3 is TGTGCCAGCAGCTTAGAAAATGGCCATGAGCAGTTCTTC.

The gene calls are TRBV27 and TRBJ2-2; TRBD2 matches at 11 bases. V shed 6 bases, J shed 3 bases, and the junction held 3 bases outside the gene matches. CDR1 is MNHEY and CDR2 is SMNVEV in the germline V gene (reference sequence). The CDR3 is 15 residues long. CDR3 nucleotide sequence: TGTGCCAGCAGACTAGCGGGAGAACACACCGGGGAGCTGTTTTTT. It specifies CASRLAGEHTGELFF.

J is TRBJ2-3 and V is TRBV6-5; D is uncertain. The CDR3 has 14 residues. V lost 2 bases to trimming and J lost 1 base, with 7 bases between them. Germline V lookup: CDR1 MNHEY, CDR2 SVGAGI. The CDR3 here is CASSYRLGTDTQYF. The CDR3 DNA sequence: TGTGCCAGCAGTTACAGGCTTGGCACAGATACGCAGTATTTT.

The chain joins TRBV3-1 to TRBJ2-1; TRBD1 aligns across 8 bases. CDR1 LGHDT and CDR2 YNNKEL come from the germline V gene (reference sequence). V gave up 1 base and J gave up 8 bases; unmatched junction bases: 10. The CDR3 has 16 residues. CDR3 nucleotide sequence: TGTGCCAGCAGCCAAGGGGACAGGTGGAGATCGTATGAGCAGTTCTTC. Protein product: CASSQGDRWRSYEQFF.

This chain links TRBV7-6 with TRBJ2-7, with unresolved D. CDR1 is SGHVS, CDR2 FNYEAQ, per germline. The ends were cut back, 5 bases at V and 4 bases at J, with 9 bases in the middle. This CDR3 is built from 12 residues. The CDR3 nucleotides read TGTGCCAGCAGCCCCACGATGTACGAGCAGTACTTC. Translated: CASSPTMYEQYF.

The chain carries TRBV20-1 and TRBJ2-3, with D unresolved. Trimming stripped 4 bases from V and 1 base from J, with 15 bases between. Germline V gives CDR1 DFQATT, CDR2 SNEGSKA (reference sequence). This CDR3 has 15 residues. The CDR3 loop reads CSANDGVGGTDTQYF. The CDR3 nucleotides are TGCAGTGCTAATGATGGGGTTGGGGGCACAGATACGCAGTATTTT.

This CDR3 reads CASSQLAGGGSYNEQFF. CDR3 sequence (DNA): TGTGCCAGCAGCCAACTGGCGGGAGGGGGTTCCTACAATGAGCAGTTCTTC. V usage is TRBV3-1 and J usage is TRBJ2-1; 9 bases line up with TRBD2. Per the germline V gene, CDR1 is LGHDT and CDR2 is YNNKEL (reference sequence). The CDR3 has 17 residues. Losses at the gene ends were 2 bases for V and 1 base for J; bases not matched to a gene: 6.

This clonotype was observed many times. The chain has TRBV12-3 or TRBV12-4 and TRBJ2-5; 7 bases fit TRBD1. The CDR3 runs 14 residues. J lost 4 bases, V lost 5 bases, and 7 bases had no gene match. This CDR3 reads CASSPTGARETQYF. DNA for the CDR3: TGTGCCAGCAGTCCAACAGGGGCGCGAGAGACCCAGTACTTC.

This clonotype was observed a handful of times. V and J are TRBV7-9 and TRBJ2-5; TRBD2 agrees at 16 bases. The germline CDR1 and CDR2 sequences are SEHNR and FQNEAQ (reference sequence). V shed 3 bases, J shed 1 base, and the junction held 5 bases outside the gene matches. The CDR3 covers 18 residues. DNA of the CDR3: TGTGCCAGCAGCTTCGGGACTAGCGGGAGGGCCTCCCAAGAGACCCAGTACTTC. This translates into CASSFGTSGRASQETQYF. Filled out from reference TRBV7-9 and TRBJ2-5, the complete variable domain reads DTGVSQNPRHKITKRGQNVTFRCDPISEHNRLYWYRQTLGQGPEFLTYFQNEAQLEKSRLLSDRFSAERPKGSFSTLEIQRTEQGDSAMYLCASSFGTSGRASQETQYFGPGTRLLVL.

The CDR3 DNA follows: TGTGCCAGCAGCCAAGTGGCCTCTCCTTCTAGCGGGGGGATGGATACGCAGTATTTT. This encodes CASSQVASPSSGGMDTQYF. V is TRBV4-2 and J is TRBJ2-3, with 11 nucleotides matching TRBD2. The CDR3 length is 19 residues. Germline trimming cut 1 base from V and 6 bases from J; bases unmatched to any gene: 15. Per the germline V gene, CDR1 is LGHNA and CDR2 is YNFKEQ.

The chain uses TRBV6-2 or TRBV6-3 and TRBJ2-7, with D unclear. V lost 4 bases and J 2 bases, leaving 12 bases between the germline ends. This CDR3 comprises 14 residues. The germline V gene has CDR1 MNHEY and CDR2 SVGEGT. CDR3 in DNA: TGTGCCAGCAGTTCCCCCGGGCTAGCCTACGAGCAGTACTTC. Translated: CASSSPGLAYEQYF.

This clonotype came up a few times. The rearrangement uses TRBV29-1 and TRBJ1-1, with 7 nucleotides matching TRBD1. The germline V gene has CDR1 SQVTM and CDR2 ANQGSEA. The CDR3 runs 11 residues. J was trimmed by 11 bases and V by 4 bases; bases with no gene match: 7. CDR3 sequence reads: CSVGTGSTAFF. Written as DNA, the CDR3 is TGCAGCGTTGGGACAGGCTCTACGGCTTTCTTT.

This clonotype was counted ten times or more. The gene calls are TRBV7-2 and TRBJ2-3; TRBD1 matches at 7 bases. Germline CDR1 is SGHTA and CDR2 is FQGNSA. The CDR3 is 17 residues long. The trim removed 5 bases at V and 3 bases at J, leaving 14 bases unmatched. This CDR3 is CASSAIGRQGRTDTQYF. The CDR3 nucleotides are TGTGCCAGCAGCGCAATAGGTCGACAGGGTAGGACAGATACGCAGTATTTT.

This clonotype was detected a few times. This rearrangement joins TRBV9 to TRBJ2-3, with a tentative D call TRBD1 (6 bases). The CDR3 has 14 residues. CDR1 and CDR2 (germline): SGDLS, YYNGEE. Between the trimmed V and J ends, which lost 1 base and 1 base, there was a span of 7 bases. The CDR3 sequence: CASSVKGGTDTQYF. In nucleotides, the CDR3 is TGTGCCAGCAGCGTAAAGGGGGGCACAGATACGCAGTATTTT.

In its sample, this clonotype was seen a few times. The CDR3 protein is CASSYTSLSTDTQYF. The CDR3 DNA follows: TGTGCCAGCAGCTACACAAGTCTTAGCACAGATACGCAGTATTTT. The V and J genes are TRBV7-3 and TRBJ2-3; D call uncertain. Germline CDR1 is SGHTA and CDR2 is FQGTGA. This CDR3 region has 15 residues. Trimming pared 4 bases from V and 0 bases from J, leaving 11 bases between.

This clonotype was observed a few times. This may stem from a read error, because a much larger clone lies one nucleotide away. CDR3 residues: CASSPDRDYGYTF. For the CDR3, the DNA is TGTGCCAGCAGCCCGGACAGGGACTATGGCTACACCTTC. V gene TRBV7-2 combines with J gene TRBJ1-2, with 8 bases identical to TRBD1. V lost 5 bases to trimming and J lost 3 bases; unmatched junction nucleotides: 2. The CDR3 spans 13 residues. Germline CDR1 SGHTA, CDR2 FQGNSA.

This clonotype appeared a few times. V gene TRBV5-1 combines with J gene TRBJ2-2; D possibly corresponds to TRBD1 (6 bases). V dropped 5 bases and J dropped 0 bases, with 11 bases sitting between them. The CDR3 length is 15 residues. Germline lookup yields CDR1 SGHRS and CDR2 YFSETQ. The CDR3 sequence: CASRAGTTNTGELFF. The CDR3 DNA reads TGCGCCAGCAGGGCCGGGACAACGAACACCGGGGAGCTGTTTTTT.

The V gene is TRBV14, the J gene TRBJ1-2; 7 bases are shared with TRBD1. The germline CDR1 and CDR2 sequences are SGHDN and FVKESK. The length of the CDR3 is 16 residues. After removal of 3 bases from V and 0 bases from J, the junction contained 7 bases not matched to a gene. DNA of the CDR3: TGTGCCAGCAGCCACCGGACAGGTTATTCTAACTATGGCTACACCTTC. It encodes CASSHRTGYSNYGYTF. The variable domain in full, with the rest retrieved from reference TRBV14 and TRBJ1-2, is EAGVTQFPSHSVIEKGQTVTLRCDPISGHDNLYWYRRVMGKEIKFLLHFVKESKQDESGMPNNRFLAERTGGTYSTLKVQPAELEDSGVYFCASSHRTGYSNYGYTFGSGTRLTVV.

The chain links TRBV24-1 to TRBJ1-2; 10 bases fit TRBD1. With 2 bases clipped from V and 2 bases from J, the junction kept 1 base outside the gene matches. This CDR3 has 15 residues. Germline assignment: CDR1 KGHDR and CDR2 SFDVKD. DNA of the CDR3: TGTGCCACCAGTGATTCGACAGGGGGCAACTATGGCTACACCTTC. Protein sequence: CATSDSTGGNYGYTF.

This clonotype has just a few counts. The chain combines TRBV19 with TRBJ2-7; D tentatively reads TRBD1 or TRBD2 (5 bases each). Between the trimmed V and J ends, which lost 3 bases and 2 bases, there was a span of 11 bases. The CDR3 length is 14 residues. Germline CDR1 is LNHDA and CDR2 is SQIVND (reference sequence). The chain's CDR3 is CASSIRGDPYEQYF. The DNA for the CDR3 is TGTGCCAGTAGTATCAGAGGGGACCCCTACGAGCAGTACTTC.

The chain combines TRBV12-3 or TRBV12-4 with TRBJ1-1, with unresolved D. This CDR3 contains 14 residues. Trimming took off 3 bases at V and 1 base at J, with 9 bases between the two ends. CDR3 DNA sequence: TGTGCCAGCAGTTTCTCTCCCCAGAACACTGAAGCTTTCTTT. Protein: CASSFSPQNTEAFF.

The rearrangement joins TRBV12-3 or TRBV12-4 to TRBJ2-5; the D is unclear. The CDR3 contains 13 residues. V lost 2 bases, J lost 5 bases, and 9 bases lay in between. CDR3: CASSLWDVETQYF. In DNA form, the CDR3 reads TGTGCCAGCAGTTTATGGGATGTGGAGACCCAGTACTTC.